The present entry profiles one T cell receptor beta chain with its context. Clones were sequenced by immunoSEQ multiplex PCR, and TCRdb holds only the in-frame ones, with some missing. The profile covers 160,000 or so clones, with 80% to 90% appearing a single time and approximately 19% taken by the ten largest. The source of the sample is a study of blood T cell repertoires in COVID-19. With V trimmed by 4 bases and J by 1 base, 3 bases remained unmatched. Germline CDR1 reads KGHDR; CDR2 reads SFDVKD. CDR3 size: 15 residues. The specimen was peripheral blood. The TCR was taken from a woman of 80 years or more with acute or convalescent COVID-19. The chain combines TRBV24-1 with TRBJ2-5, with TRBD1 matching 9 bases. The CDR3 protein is CATSDGTGPQETQYF. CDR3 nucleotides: TGTGCCACCAGTGACGGGACAGGGCCCCAAGAGACCCAGTACTTC.